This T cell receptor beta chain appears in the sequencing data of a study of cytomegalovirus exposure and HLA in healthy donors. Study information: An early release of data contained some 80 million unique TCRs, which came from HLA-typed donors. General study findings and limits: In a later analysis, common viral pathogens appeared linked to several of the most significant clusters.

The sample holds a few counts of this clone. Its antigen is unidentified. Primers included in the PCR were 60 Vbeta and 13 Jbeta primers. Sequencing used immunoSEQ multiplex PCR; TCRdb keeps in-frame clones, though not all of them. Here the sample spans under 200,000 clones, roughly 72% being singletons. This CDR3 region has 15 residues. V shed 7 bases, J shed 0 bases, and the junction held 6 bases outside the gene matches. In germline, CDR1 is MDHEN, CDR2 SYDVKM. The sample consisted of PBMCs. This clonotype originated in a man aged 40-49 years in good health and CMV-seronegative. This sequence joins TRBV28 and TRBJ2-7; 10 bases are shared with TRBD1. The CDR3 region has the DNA TGTGCCAGCACCGGGACAGGGGCCTTCTCCTACGAGCAGTACTTC. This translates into CASTGTGAFSYEQYF.